Listed below are T cell receptor beta chains from one sample, sequenced in a study of OX40 agonist ivuxolimab in advanced cancers. Repertoires were generated with immunoSEQ multiplex PCR, while TCRdb's copy carries only in-frame clones and drops some. The profile shows under 100,000 clones, about 88% of them singletons. The source material was CD4+ or CD8+ T cells sorted from blood, sampled in a trial of the OX40 agonist ivuxolimab. The source of these receptors is an adult with an advanced solid tumor such as melanoma, head and neck, liver or kidney cancer. Both conserved end residues are part of each CDR3. The D gene is left open where the match is weak. Only some rows state a clone size, as once, few, many or a class for expanded clones.

>TRBV5-1|.|TRBJ2-4|TRBD2
CASSAGRGGLAEPYLAKNIQYF
TGCGCCAGCAGCGCGGGTCGCGGGGGACTAGCGGAACCTTACCTAGCCAAAAACATTCAGTACTTC
>TRBV29-1|.|TRBJ2-6|.
CSVEGGSSGANVLTF
TGCAGCGTTGAGGGGGGAAGCTCTGGGGCCAACGTCCTGACTTTC
>TRBV25-1|once|TRBJ1-2|.
CASSEGEAVGRYTF
TGTGCCAGCAGTGAAGGAGAGGCTGTAGGACGCTACACCTTC
>TRBV28|once|TRBJ2-3|TRBD1
CASSPSGGTGDTQYF
TGTGCCAGCAGTCCTAGCGGCGGGACAGGGGATACGCAGTATTTT
>TRBV5-1|.|TRBJ2-3|.
CASSTRGFGSTDTQYF
TGCGCCAGCAGCACCAGGGGATTCGGGAGCACAGATACGCAGTATTTT
>TRBV30|.|TRBJ2-3|TRBD2
CAWRGTSGRDTQYF
TGTGCCTGGAGGGGGACTAGCGGGAGAGATACGCAGTATTTT
>TRBV11-3|.|TRBJ2-2|.
CASSLRPTTGELFF
TGTGCCAGCAGCTTACGACCGACCACCGGGGAGCTGTTTTTT
>TRBV9|.|TRBJ2-7|.
CASSVGVQTEYEQYF
TGTGCCAGCAGCGTAGGGGTACAGACGGAGTACGAGCAGTACTTC
>TRBV19|.|TRBJ1-1|.
CASTGAGNTEAFF
TGTGCCAGTACCGGGGCAGGGAACACTGAAGCTTTCTTT
>TRBV18|few|TRBJ1-1|.
CASSLETRRTEAFF
TGTGCCAGCTCACTTGAGACTAGGAGGACTGAAGCTTTCTTT
>TRBV5-6|.|TRBJ1-1|TRBD1
CASSRDRGGEAFF
TGTGCCAGCAGCCGGGACAGGGGAGGTGAAGCTTTCTTT
>TRBV10-3|.|TRBJ2-7|TRBD1
CAISERGQKSYEQYF
TGTGCCATCAGTGAGAGGGGACAGAAATCCTACGAGCAGTACTTC
>TRBV11-2|.|TRBJ2-2|.
CASSLGAGELFF
TGTGCCAGCAGCTTAGGGGCCGGGGAGCTGTTTTTT
>TRBV18|.|TRBJ1-2|TRBD1
CASSPTGQGLMNYGYTF
TGTGCCAGCTCCCCGACCGGACAGGGGTTAATGAACTATGGCTACACCTTC
>TRBV9|.|TRBJ2-1|TRBD2
CASSYPRGDSYNEQFF
TGTGCCAGCAGCTACCCGCGGGGGGACTCCTACAATGAGCAGTTCTTC
>TRBV5-1|.|TRBJ1-6|.
CASSLAGSNNNSPLHF
TGCGCCAGCAGCTTGGCGGGGAGTAATAATAATTCACCCCTCCACTTT
>TRBV30|.|TRBJ1-5|TRBD1
CAWGSGGGQPQHF
TGTGCCTGGGGCTCAGGGGGCGGTCAGCCCCAGCATTTT
>TRBV30|.|TRBJ2-2|TRBD2
CAWSSGGNTGELFF
TGTGCCTGGAGTTCGGGGGGGAACACCGGGGAGCTGTTTTTT
>TRBV7-2|.|TRBJ1-5|.
CASSLNTGNQPQHF
TGTGCCAGCAGCCTCAATACCGGGAATCAGCCCCAGCATTTT
>TRBV4-3|once|TRBJ2-1|.
CASSQDREGGPGQFF
TGCGCCAGCAGCCAAGACCGTGAGGGGGGGCCCGGACAGTTCTTC
>TRBV7-2|.|TRBJ2-1|TRBD2
CASSFALAGYSYNEQFF
TGTGCCAGCAGCTTCGCGCTAGCGGGTTATTCCTACAATGAGCAGTTCTTC
>TRBV5-4|.|TRBJ1-1|TRBD1
CASSPGTGGSGTEAFF
TGTGCCAGCAGCCCAGGGACAGGGGGTTCGGGCACTGAAGCTTTCTTT
>TRBV4-2|once|TRBJ1-4|.
CASSQFLPGNEKLFF
TGTGCCAGCAGCCAATTTTTGCCGGGCAATGAAAAACTGTTTTTT
>TRBV7-9|few|TRBJ1-1|TRBD1
CASSLGTGFEAFF
TGTGCCAGCAGCTTAGGGACAGGATTTGAAGCTTTCTTT
>TRBV10-3|.|TRBJ2-3|TRBD2
CAISGTSGTHTTDTQYF
TGTGCCATCAGTGGGACTAGCGGGACCCATACCACAGATACGCAGTATTTT
>TRBV5-1|.|TRBJ1-1|.
CASSSLSGMNTEAFF
TGCGCCAGCAGCTCCCTCTCAGGGATGAACACTGAAGCTTTCTTT
>TRBV7-2|.|TRBJ2-7|.
CASSLDLYEQYF
TGTGCCAGCAGCTTAGACCTCTACGAGCAGTACTTC
>TRBV30|.|TRBJ2-5|TRBD1
CAWSAGTGQETQYF
TGTGCCTGGAGTGCAGGGACAGGGCAAGAGACCCAGTACTTC
>TRBV4-3|.|TRBJ1-2|TRBD1
CASSPNSVDRDMGYTF
TGCGCCAGCAGCCCGAATTCTGTGGACAGGGACATGGGCTACACCTTC